The 14 T cell receptor beta chains below come from one sample, sequenced in a study of blood T cell repertoires in COVID-19. Produced via immunoSEQ multiplex PCR; TCRdb's table is partial and in-frame only. The table records around 170,000 clones, roughly nine tenths of them present only once. Sequencing used peripheral blood. All receptors come from a woman aged 70-85 years with acute or convalescent COVID-19.

The genes are TRBV28 and TRBJ2-3; 8 bases fit TRBD1. The CDR3 extends over 16 amino acids. Per the germline V gene, CDR1 is MDHEN and CDR2 is SYDVKM. V was clipped by 2 bases and J by 4 bases; unmatched bases: 8. CDR3 region: CASSLTGQGGPDTQYF. DNA for the CDR3: TGTGCCAGCAGTTTAACAGGACAGGGCGGGCCAGATACGCAGTATTTT.

In DNA form, the CDR3 reads TGTGCCAGCAGCGTACAGGGGCCCGGGGAGCTGTTTTTT. It is translated as CASSVQGPGELFF. The chain combines TRBV9 with TRBJ2-2, with a tentative D call TRBD1 (6 bases). The CDR3 has 13 amino acids. CDR1 is SGDLS, CDR2 YYNGEE, per germline. V shed 1 base and J shed 6 bases, with 7 bases lying between them.

This clone was seen only once. The CDR3 sequence: CASSEVNRGGTGELFF. For the CDR3, the DNA is TGTGCCAGCAGTGAAGTCAACAGGGGCGGCACCGGGGAGCTGTTTTTT. The chain recombines TRBV2 with TRBJ2-2; 7 nucleotides align to TRBD1. CDR3 length: 16 amino acids. The V and J ends lost 1 base and 4 bases, in that order; junction bases with no gene match: 6. The germline CDR1 and CDR2 sequences are SNHLY and FYNNEI.

J is TRBJ2-2 and V is TRBV2; 7 positions agree with TRBD2. The V gene end was trimmed by 6 bases and the J gene end by 5 bases; junction bases not matched to a gene: 6. This CDR3 region has 14 residues. Germline loops: CDR1 SNHLY, CDR2 FYNNEI. The CDR3 loop reads CASSRGGWTGELFF. The CDR3, as DNA: TGTGCCAGCAGCCGCGGGGGTTGGACCGGGGAGCTGTTTTTT.

The chain couples TRBV2 to TRBJ1-6; 7 bases are a match to TRBD1. The germline V gene encodes CDR1 SNHLY and CDR2 FYNNEI. J lost 6 bases, V lost 4 bases, and 3 bases had no gene match. This CDR3 is built from 14 residues. The CDR3 reads CASSGQGFNSPLHF. CDR3 sequence (DNA): TGTGCCAGCAGTGGACAGGGTTTTAATTCACCCCTCCACTTT.

The genes are TRBV7-9 and TRBJ1-2, with TRBD1 matching 7 bases. CDR1 is SEHNR and CDR2 is FQNEAQ in the germline V gene (reference sequence). The ends lost 4 bases at V and 8 bases at J; junction bases unmatched: 13. The CDR3 has 15 residues. The CDR3 coding sequence is TGTGCCAGCAGCTATCGGGACAGCCTAAGGAACGGCTACACCTTC. It is translated as CASSYRDSLRNGYTF.

The rearrangement joins TRBV14 to TRBJ1-3; possibly TRBD1 for D (6 bases). The CDR3 sequence is 15 residues long. V was clipped by 1 base and J by 4 bases, with 11 bases between them. Germline V gene sequence: CDR1 SGHDN, CDR2 FVKESK. The CDR3: CASSQVKGVGNTIYF. CDR3 coding DNA: TGTGCCAGCAGCCAAGTAAAGGGGGTCGGAAACACCATATATTTT.

CDR3 nucleotides: TGTGCCAGCAGCCGGGACTCCACTACCCAGCAGTACTTC. Protein sequence: CASSRDSTTQQYF. The J gene is TRBJ2-7, the V gene TRBV7-8; a weak D match, TRBD2 (6 bases). The germline V gene has CDR1 SGHVS and CDR2 FQNEAQ. V lost 5 bases to trimming and J lost 8 bases, with 16 bases between them. The CDR3 totals 13 residues.

The chain couples TRBV7-2 to TRBJ2-1, with TRBD2 matching over 12 bases. The germline gives CDR1 SGHTA, CDR2 FQGNSA. The CDR3 has 13 residues. V trimming: 4 bases; J trimming: 9 bases; junction bases outside the gene matches: 1. CDR3 sequence: CASSWGLAGEQFF. The CDR3 DNA sequence: TGTGCCAGCAGCTGGGGACTAGCGGGTGAGCAGTTCTTC.

This clone was seen a few times. DNA of the CDR3: TGTGCCAGCAGCTTATCCTGGACAGGGGAGCGCTACACCTTC. This gives the protein CASSLSWTGERYTF. The rearrangement links TRBV7-8 to TRBJ1-2; 9 bases fit TRBD1. The CDR3 sequence is 14 residues long. Germline CDR1 SGHVS, CDR2 FQNEAQ. V was pared by 2 bases and J by 9 bases, with 7 bases of the junction left unmatched.

Only a few counts were recorded for this clone. The genes are TRBV2 and TRBJ1-3, with D uncertain. The CDR3 runs 14 residues. With 4 bases removed from V and 0 bases from J, the gap between germline ends came to 7 bases. In germline, CDR1 is SNHLY, CDR2 FYNNEI. The CDR3 DNA reads as TGTGCCAGCAGTGTCGAGTTCTCTGGAAACACCATATATTTT. This sequence encodes CASSVEFSGNTIYF.

This chain uses TRBV30 with TRBJ2-3; TRBD1 matches at 8 bases. The CDR3 is 18 amino acids. Germline-derived CDR1 and CDR2 are GTSNPN and SVGIG (reference sequence). Losses at the gene ends were 2 bases for V and 4 bases for J; bases not matched to a gene: 17. The CDR3 protein is CAWSLGPDRVKVADTQYF. CDR3 sequence (DNA): TGTGCCTGGAGTTTAGGGCCGGACAGGGTAAAAGTCGCAGATACGCAGTATTTT.

V is TRBV7-2 and J is TRBJ2-2; D is ambiguous. Between the trimmed V and J ends, which lost 1 base and 3 bases, there was a span of 3 bases. Germline V gene data show CDR1 as SGHTA and CDR2 as FQGNSA. The CDR3 totals 13 residues. The CDR3 DNA follows: TGTGCCAGCAGCTTAGTAGACACCGGGGAGCTGTTTTTT. Its protein is CASSLVDTGELFF. Variable domain in full (rest from reference TRBV7-2 and TRBJ2-2): GAGVSQSPSNKVTEKGKDVELRCDPISGHTALYWYRQSLGQGLEFLIYFQGNSAPDKSGLPSDRFSAERTGGSVSTLTIQRTQQEDSAVYLCASSLVDTGELFFGEGSRLTVL.

V usage is TRBV2 and J usage is TRBJ2-7, with D tentatively TRBD2 (6 bases). The CDR3 spans 12 residues. Trimming stripped 5 bases from V and 6 bases from J, with 11 bases between. Per germline, CDR1 SNHLY and CDR2 FYNNEI. The CDR3 protein is CASSSLAREQYF. CDR3 sequence (DNA): TGTGCCAGCAGTTCACTAGCACGCGAGCAGTACTTC.